Listed here is a single T cell receptor (beta chain). The antigen is not known. This sample also contains other DNA sequences that code for the same CDR3. These data come from a study of beta chain features in type 1 diabetes. Notes on the study in general: Moderately but significantly shorter TCRB CDR3s were found in Type 1 diabetes patients in all four CD4+ subsets.

This CDR3 comprises 14 residues. V lost 5 bases to trimming and J lost 3 bases, with 15 bases between them. Germline loops: CDR1 SGHRS, CDR2 YFSETQ. The whole isolated RNA underwent reverse transcription, so sequencing captured expressed TCRB transcripts. Produced via immunoSEQ multiplex PCR; TCRdb's table is partial and in-frame only. The table has some 240,000 clones, roughly 16% seen once. The chain recombines TRBV5-1 with TRBJ2-7, with D possibly being TRBD1 (6 bases). Sequencing used naive CD4+ T cells from blood. This TCR derives from a young man with type 1 diabetes. CDR3 sequence reads: CASSLPGASYEQYF. CDR3 bases: TGCGCCAGCAGTCTACCAGGGGCAAGCTACGAGCAGTACTTC. Using reference TRBV5-1 and TRBJ2-7 for the parts outside the CDR3, the full variable domain is KAGVTQTPRYLIKTRGQQVTLSCSPISGHRSVSWYQQTPGQGLQFLFEYFSETQRNKGNFPGRFSGRQFSNSRSEMNVSTLELGDSALYLCASSLPGASYEQYFGPGTRLTVT.